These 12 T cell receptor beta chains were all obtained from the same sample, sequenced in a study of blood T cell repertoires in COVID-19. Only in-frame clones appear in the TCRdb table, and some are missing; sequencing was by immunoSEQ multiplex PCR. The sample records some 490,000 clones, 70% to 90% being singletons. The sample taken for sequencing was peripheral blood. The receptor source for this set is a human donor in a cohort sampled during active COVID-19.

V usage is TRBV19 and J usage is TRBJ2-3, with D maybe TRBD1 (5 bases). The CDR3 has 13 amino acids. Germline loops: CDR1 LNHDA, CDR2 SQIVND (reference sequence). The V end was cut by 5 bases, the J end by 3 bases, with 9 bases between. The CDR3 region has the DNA TGTGCCAGTAGTTATTCAGGGACAGATACGCAGTATTTT. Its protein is CASSYSGTDTQYF.

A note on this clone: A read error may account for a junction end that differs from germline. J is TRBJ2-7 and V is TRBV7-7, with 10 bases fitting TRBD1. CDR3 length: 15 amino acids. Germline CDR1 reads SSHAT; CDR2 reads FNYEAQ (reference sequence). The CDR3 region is CASSPGQGSSYEQYF. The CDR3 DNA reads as TGTGCTAGCAGCCCGGGACAGGGGAGCTCCTACGAGCAGTACTTC.

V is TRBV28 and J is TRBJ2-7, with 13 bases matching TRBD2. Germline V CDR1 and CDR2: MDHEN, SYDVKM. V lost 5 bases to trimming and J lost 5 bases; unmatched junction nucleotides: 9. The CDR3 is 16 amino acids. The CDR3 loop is CASSVIGLAGENEQYF. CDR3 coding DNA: TGTGCCAGCAGTGTGATTGGACTAGCGGGAGAAAACGAGCAGTACTTC.

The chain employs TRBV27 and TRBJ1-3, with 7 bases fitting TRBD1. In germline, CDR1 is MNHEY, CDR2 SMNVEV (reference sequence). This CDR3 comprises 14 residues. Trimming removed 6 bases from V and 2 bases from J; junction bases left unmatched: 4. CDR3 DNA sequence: TGTGCCAGCAGACCTACAGGGGCTGGAAACACCATATATTTT. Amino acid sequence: CASRPTGAGNTIYF.

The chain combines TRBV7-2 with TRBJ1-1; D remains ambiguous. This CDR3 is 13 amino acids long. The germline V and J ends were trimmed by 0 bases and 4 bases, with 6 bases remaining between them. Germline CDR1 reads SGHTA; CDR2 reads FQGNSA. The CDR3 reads CASSLADFTEAFF. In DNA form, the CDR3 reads TGTGCCAGCAGCTTAGCAGACTTCACTGAAGCTTTCTTT. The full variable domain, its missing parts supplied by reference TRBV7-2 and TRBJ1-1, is GAGVSQSPSNKVTEKGKDVELRCDPISGHTALYWYRQSLGQGLEFLIYFQGNSAPDKSGLPSDRFSAERTGGSVSTLTIQRTQQEDSAVYLCASSLADFTEAFFGQGTRLTVV.

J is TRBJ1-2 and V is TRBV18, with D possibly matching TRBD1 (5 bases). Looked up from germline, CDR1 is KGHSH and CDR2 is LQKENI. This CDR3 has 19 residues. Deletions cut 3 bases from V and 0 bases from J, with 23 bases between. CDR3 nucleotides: TGTGCCAGCTCACCGCGGCTGGGGCAGGTACTTTCCTCTAACTATGGCTACACCTTC. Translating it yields CASSPRLGQVLSSNYGYTF.

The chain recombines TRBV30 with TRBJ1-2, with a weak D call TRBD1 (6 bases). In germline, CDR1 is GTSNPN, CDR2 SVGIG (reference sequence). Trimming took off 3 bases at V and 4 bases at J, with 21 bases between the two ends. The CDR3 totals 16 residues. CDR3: CAWSAGTSITVYGYTF. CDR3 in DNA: TGTGCCTGGAGCGCCGGGACATCGATTACCGTCTATGGCTACACCTTC.

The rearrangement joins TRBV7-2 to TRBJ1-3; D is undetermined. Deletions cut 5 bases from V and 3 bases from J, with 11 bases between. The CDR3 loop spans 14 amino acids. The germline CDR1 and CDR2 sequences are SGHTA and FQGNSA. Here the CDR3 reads CASSPRGGGNTIYF. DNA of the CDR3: TGTGCCAGCAGCCCCCGGGGTGGTGGAAACACCATATATTTT.

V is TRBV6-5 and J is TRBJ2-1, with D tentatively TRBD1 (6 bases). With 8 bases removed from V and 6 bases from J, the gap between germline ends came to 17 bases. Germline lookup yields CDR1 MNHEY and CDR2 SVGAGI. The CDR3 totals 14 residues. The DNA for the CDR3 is TGTGCCAGCTCCCAGGGGTTTTTTGGCAATGAGCAGTTCTTC. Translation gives CASSQGFFGNEQFF.

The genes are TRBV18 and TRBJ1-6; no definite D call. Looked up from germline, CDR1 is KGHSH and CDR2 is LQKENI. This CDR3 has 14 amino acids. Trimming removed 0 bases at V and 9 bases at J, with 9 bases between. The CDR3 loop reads CASSPPQEGSPLHF. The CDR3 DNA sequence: TGTGCCAGCTCACCACCCCAGGAGGGTTCACCCCTCCACTTT.

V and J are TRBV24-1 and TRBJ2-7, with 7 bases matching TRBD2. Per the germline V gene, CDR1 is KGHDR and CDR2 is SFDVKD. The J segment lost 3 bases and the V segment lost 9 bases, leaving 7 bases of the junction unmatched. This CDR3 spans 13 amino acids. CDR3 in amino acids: CATQRSGGYEQYF. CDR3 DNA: TGTGCCACCCAAAGATCGGGGGGCTACGAGCAGTACTTC.

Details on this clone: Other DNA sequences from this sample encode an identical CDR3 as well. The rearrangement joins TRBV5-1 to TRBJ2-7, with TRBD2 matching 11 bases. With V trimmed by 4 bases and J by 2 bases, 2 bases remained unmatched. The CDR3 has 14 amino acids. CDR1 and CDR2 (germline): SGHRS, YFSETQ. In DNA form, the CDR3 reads TGCGCCAGCAGCCCGGGACTAGCGGCCTACGAGCAGTACTTC. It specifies CASSPGLAAYEQYF. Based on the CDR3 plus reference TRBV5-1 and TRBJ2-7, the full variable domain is KAGVTQTPRYLIKTRGQQVTLSCSPISGHRSVSWYQQTPGQGLQFLFEYFSETQRNKGNFPGRFSGRQFSNSRSEMNVSTLELGDSALYLCASSPGLAAYEQYFGPGTRLTVT.